This T cell receptor (beta chain) was documented in a study of blood T cell repertoires in COVID-19. Per germline, CDR1 SGDLS and CDR2 YYNGEE. There are 15 residues in the CDR3. The trim removed 4 bases at V and 4 bases at J, leaving 6 bases unmatched. Libraries were prepared by immunoSEQ multiplex PCR; TCRdb keeps only in-frame clonotypes and omits some of them. Among about half a million clones listed, 89% were seen once. The sample comprised peripheral blood. The gene calls are TRBV9 and TRBJ1-4, with 8 bases that match TRBD1. This TCR was sampled from a man younger than 35 with COVID-19, enrolled during active disease. CDR3 bases: TGTGCCAGCAGCCCCTTACAGGGGGGTAATGAAAAACTGTTTTTT. It is translated as CASSPLQGGNEKLFF.